This T cell receptor (beta chain) was sequenced during a study of blood T cell repertoires in COVID-19 (dated by TCRdb to about 2020). Background on the whole study: Samples covering the acute and convalescent phases of COVID-19 were provided by collaborators in the United States, Italy and Spain. Where available, HLA class I and class II types were taken from metadata supplied by the sample provider and were not determined by assay-based typing. The sample metadata nearly always contained a de-identified subject ID, COVID-19 status, age in years and sex. The material from the prospective study consisted of cDNA or gDNA derived from T cells, B-cell-depleted T cells, or PBMCs. A freely available public database, intended as a resource for researchers studying the immune response to SARS-CoV-2, is where the repertoires were released. The samples were drawn from two sources: the first 160 participants of the ongoing ImmuneRACE study, and 1,000 to 1,500 subjects contributed by 6 global collaborators. Subjects who had been exposed to COVID-19, were actively infected with it, or had recovered from it provided the deeply sampled blood TCRbeta repertoires that made up the dataset.

TCRbeta CDR3 regions were amplified from genomic DNA by means of the immunoSEQ Assay, a bias-controlled multiplex PCR. Turning to the authors' computational methods: The number of nucleated cells in each sample was estimated from the amplification of reference gene primers within the assay. To quantify the absolute abundance of each unique TCRbeta CDR3 rearrangement, sequence reads were collapsed and filtered. For each sample, productive Simpson clonality was calculated as the square root of Simpson's diversity index across productive rearrangements. Held by TCRdb, this immuneACCESS table contains in-frame sequences only and omits some clones. Under half of the omission traces to an unresolved V gene where checked; the cause of the rest is unknown. That table furnishes V, J and clone size, whereas the DNA furnished D and trimming. The sample table lists some 120,000 clones, around 86% of them with a count of one. Roughly 8.2% of the sample is taken by the ten largest.

Whole blood was collected in K2EDTA tubes by collaborating institutions according to the institutions' own protocols. For TCRbeta analysis, collaborator samples were shipped as frozen whole blood, as isolated PBMCs, or as DNA extracted from either sample type. As to this clone: The target of this receptor is not known. Within one base of it there is no much larger clone, and no base qualities were kept.

Results and caveats for the whole study, not just this receptor: How much clinical and demographic metadata was included differed by source and by participant, and the metadata was provided uncurated.

The sequencing input was peripheral blood. This TCR came from a man aged 65 to 85 with acute or convalescent COVID-19.

The DNA is TGTGCCTGGAGTGGAGGAGGGATAAATCAGCCCCAGCATTTT. This gives the protein CAWSGGGINQPQHF. This receptor chain uses TRBV30 and TRBJ1-5, with the D gene not clear enough to name. The germline V gene (reference sequence) supplies CDR1 GTSNPN and CDR2 SVGIG. Reading from cysteine to phenylalanine, the CDR3 counts 14 amino acids. The read is trimmed to its CDR3 DNA, 42 bases read in frame from base 1. Trimming removed 1 base from V and 4 bases from J, leaving 11 bases between the germline ends.